The next 20 T cell receptor beta chains were all read from a single sample in a study of beta chain features in type 1 diabetes. No antigens are known for them. Expressed TCRB transcripts were sequenced after all isolated RNA was converted to cDNA. Profiling relied on immunoSEQ multiplex PCR, and the TCRdb table lists in-frame clones only, not all of them. This table holds more than 300,000 clones, around 9% found once. Overall study findings and caveats: TCRB CDR3s were moderately but significantly shorter in Type 1 diabetes patients in all four CD4+ subsets.

The specimen sequenced was central memory CD4+ T cells from blood. These receptors originate from a man between 25 and 39 years old with type 1 diabetes.

This clone was detected only a few times. This chain joins TRBV19 and TRBJ1-2; 8 bases align to TRBD1. The length of the CDR3 is 14 residues. The germline V gene has CDR1 LNHDA and CDR2 SQIVND (reference sequence). The junction had 6 bases not matched to a gene; V was cut back by 3 bases and J by 6 bases. In DNA, the CDR3 is TGTGCCAGTAGTATTTTGGACAGGGCCAATGGCTACACCTTC. This codes for CASSILDRANGYTF.

The chain recombines TRBV7-9 with TRBJ1-5, with 8 bases identical to TRBD1. This CDR3 region has 18 residues. The V and J ends lost 4 bases and 0 bases, in that order; junction bases with no gene match: 11. Germline CDR1 is SEHNR and CDR2 is FQNEAQ (reference sequence). The CDR3, as DNA: TGTGCCAGCAGCTCAAGGACAGGGCGTTACGATAGCAATCAGCCCCAGCATTTT. It yields the protein CASSSRTGRYDSNQPQHF.

The CDR3 nucleotides are TGCGCCAGCAGTGAGTCAACCCTAGATACGCAGTATTTT. Translating it yields CASSESTLDTQYF. V is TRBV10-1 and J is TRBJ2-3; D call uncertain. Germline lookup yields CDR1 WNHNN and CDR2 SYGVQD (reference sequence). Deletions cut 0 bases from V and 5 bases from J, with 6 bases between. The CDR3 has 13 amino acids.

This clone was seen repeatedly, ten times or more. J is TRBJ2-2 and V is TRBV19, with D hard to call. The CDR3 contains 12 residues. Germline values: CDR1 LNHDA, CDR2 SQIVND (reference sequence). V lost 7 bases, J lost 8 bases, and 11 bases lay in between. The DNA for the CDR3 is TGTGCCAGTAACTCGTTTGGTGGGGAGCTGTTTTTT. It translates to CASNSFGGELFF.

This clone was recorded a few times. The V and J genes are TRBV21-1 and TRBJ1-1. TRBV21-1 is a recognized pseudogene. The CDR3 is made up of 14 amino acids. The CDR3 DNA sequence: TGTGCCAGCAGCCCCTTCGGGCCGAGGACTGAAGCTTTCTTT. Translated: CASSPFGPRTEAFF.

This clone has only a few counts. The chain links TRBV5-6 to TRBJ1-1; D is ambiguous. Germline V gene sequence: CDR1 SGHDT, CDR2 YYEEEE. V lost 3 bases to trimming and J lost 11 bases, with 17 bases between them. The CDR3 consists of 13 residues. The CDR3 DNA reads as TGTGCCAGCAGCTCCTTGTCTTGGGAAGGGGCTTTCTTT. Amino acids: CASSSLSWEGAFF.

V usage is TRBV5-5 and J usage is TRBJ2-4; no clear D gene. Trimming removed 0 bases at V and 9 bases at J, with 13 bases between. The CDR3 is 14 amino acids. Per the germline V gene, CDR1 is SGHKS and CDR2 is YYEKEE (reference sequence). Here the CDR3 reads CASSLVEGLVIQYF. The CDR3 nucleotides read TGTGCCAGCAGCTTGGTAGAAGGTTTGGTCATTCAGTACTTC.

This clone was observed a few times. The V and J genes are TRBV7-2 and TRBJ2-2, with D possibly being TRBD2 (5 bases). V lost 5 bases and J lost 8, with 15 bases in between. Germline lookup yields CDR1 SGHTA and CDR2 FQGNSA. The CDR3 totals 14 residues. For the CDR3, the DNA is TGTGCCAGCAGCGGGTACCCATCGGGAGGGGAGCTGTTTTTT. It encodes CASSGYPSGGELFF. The complete variable domain, with remaining parts taken from reference TRBV7-2 and TRBJ2-2, reads GAGVSQSPSNKVTEKGKDVELRCDPISGHTALYWYRQSLGQGLEFLIYFQGNSAPDKSGLPSDRFSAERTGGSVSTLTIQRTQQEDSAVYLCASSGYPSGGELFFGEGSRLTVL.

This clone turned up a few times. The V and J genes are TRBV5-1 and TRBJ2-3, with 8 nucleotides matching TRBD2. The CDR3 consists of 14 residues. The germline gives CDR1 SGHRS, CDR2 YFSETQ. J was trimmed by 4 bases and V by 2 bases; bases with no gene match: 3. The CDR3, as DNA: TGCGCCAGCAGCTTAACTAGCGGACCAGATACGCAGTATTTT. This encodes CASSLTSGPDTQYF.

V is TRBV29-1 and J is TRBJ2-2, with 8 bases identical to TRBD1. Germline CDR1 and CDR2: SQVTM and ANQGSEA. The CDR3 has 14 residues. V lost 4 bases and J lost 4; bases outside the gene matches: 5. The CDR3 spells CSVGDRGGTGELFF. For the CDR3, the DNA is TGCAGCGTTGGCGACAGGGGAGGCACCGGGGAGCTGTTTTTT.

V gene TRBV27 combines with J gene TRBJ2-5; the match to TRBD2 covers 7 bases. V lost 4 bases to trimming and J lost 2 bases; unmatched junction nucleotides: 13. The CDR3 has 17 residues. Germline V lookup: CDR1 MNHEY, CDR2 SMNVEV (reference sequence). DNA for the CDR3: TGTGCCAGCAGTTCCCTTGACTTGGCGGGGGTACAAGAGACCCAGTACTTC. Residues: CASSSLDLAGVQETQYF.

On this clone: Within the sample, other DNA sequences also encode this same CDR3. The rearrangement links TRBV19 to TRBJ2-7, with D possibly TRBD1 on 6 matching bases. Germline V gene data show CDR1 as LNHDA and CDR2 as SQIVND (reference sequence). CDR3 length: 13 amino acids. Between the trimmed V and J ends, which lost 6 bases and 0 bases, there was a span of 9 bases. This CDR3 is CASSRQASYEQYF. For the CDR3, the DNA is TGTGCCAGTAGCAGACAGGCCTCCTACGAGCAGTACTTC.

The rearrangement links TRBV5-1 to TRBJ2-2, with D perhaps assigned TRBD1 or TRBD2 (5 bases each). The CDR3 is made up of 14 amino acids. Per germline, CDR1 SGHRS and CDR2 YFSETQ. The V and J ends lost 3 bases and 6 bases respectively, with 12 bases between them. CDR3 nucleotide sequence: TGCGCCAGCAGCTCGTTGGGGGACCCCGGGGAGCTGTTTTTT. This translates into CASSSLGDPGELFF. The whole variable domain, remainder taken from reference TRBV5-1 and TRBJ2-2, is KAGVTQTPRYLIKTRGQQVTLSCSPISGHRSVSWYQQTPGQGLQFLFEYFSETQRNKGNFPGRFSGRQFSNSRSEMNVSTLELGDSALYLCASSSLGDPGELFFGEGSRLTVL.

This chain connects TRBV7-8 to TRBJ2-7; the match to TRBD1 covers 9 bases. Germline CDR1 and CDR2: SGHVS and FQNEAQ. The CDR3 loop spans 15 amino acids. J gave up 3 bases and V 2 bases, and 5 bases lay outside the gene matches. The CDR3 sequence: CASSLLDRGHYEQYF. The CDR3 region has the DNA TGTGCCAGCAGCTTATTGGACAGGGGACACTACGAGCAGTACTTC.

This clone was seen a few times. J is TRBJ2-3 and V is TRBV5-1; 9 bases match TRBD2. V lost 0 bases and J lost 3; bases outside the gene matches: 2. Germline V gene data show CDR1 as SGHRS and CDR2 as YFSETQ. The CDR3 length is 15 residues. The CDR3 DNA reads TGCGCCAGCAGCTTGGTAGCGGGGGTGACAGATACGCAGTATTTT. Residues: CASSLVAGVTDTQYF.

This clone has at least ten counts. The chain is built from TRBV2 and TRBJ2-1, with no clear D. With 5 bases removed from V and 8 bases from J, the gap between germline ends came to 7 bases. CDR3 length: 11 amino acids. CDR1 and CDR2 (germline): SNHLY, FYNNEI. The CDR3 protein is CASSIQYEQFF. In DNA, the CDR3 is TGTGCCAGCAGTATCCAGTATGAGCAGTTCTTC.

This clone was observed many times. The chain combines TRBV25-1 with TRBJ1-5; D unresolved. Trimming stripped 2 bases from V and 9 bases from J, with 11 bases between. The CDR3 spans 13 residues. The germline CDR1 and CDR2 sequences are MGHDK and SYGVNS. Written as DNA, the CDR3 is TGTGCCAGCAGTGAACAGGCCCCAGGGCCCCAGCATTTT. Translating gives CASSEQAPGPQHF.

V is TRBV9 and J is TRBJ2-2, with D perhaps TRBD1 (6 bases). The CDR3 has 16 amino acids. Per the germline V gene, CDR1 is SGDLS and CDR2 is YYNGEE. V lost 1 base and J 6 bases, leaving 16 bases between the germline ends. CDR3 bases: TGTGCCAGCAGCGTATTAGCAGGGGAGTACGCCGGGGAGCTGTTTTTT. Amino acids: CASSVLAGEYAGELFF. Looking up the rest from reference TRBV9 and TRBJ2-2 gives the full variable domain: DSGVTQTPKHLITATGQRVTLRCSPRSGDLSVYWYQQSLDQGLQFLIQYYNGEERAKGNILERFSAQQFPDLHSELNLSSLELGDSALYFCASSVLAGEYAGELFFGEGSRLTVL.

This clone was seen more than once but under ten times. Other DNA sequences within the sample encode an identical CDR3. The chain couples TRBV29-1 to TRBJ2-5, with unresolved D. The CDR3 totals 12 residues. V gave up 4 bases and J gave up 2 bases, with 8 bases separating them. Germline CDR1 reads SQVTM; CDR2 reads ANQGSEA. The CDR3 here is CSVVAQQETQYF. As DNA, the CDR3 is TGCAGCGTTGTTGCGCAGCAAGAGACCCAGTACTTC.

This chain connects TRBV7-2 to TRBJ1-4; TRBD1 agrees at 9 bases. Germline CDR1 reads SGHTA; CDR2 reads FQGNSA. The CDR3 totals 13 residues. J lost 14 bases, V lost 1 base, and 5 bases had no gene match. CDR3 DNA: TGTGCCAGCAGCTTAGATAGGGACAGGGCTCTGTTTTTT. This sequence encodes CASSLDRDRALFF.